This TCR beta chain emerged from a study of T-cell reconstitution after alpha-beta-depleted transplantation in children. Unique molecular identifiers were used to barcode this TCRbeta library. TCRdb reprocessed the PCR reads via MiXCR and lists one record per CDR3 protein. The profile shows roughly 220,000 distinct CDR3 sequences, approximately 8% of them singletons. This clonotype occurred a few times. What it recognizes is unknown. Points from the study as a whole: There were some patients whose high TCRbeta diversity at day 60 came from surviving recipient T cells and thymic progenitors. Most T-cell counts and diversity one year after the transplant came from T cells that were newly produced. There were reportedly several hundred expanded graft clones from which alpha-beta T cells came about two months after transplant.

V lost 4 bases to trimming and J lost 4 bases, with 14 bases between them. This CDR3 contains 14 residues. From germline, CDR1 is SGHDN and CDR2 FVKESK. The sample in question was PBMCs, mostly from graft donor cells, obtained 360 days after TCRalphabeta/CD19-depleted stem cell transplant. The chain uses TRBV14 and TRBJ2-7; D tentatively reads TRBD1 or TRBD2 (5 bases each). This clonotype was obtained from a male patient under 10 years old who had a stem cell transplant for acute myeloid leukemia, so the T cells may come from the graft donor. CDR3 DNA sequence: TGTGCCAGCAGCCTCCGGGACCTCTTATACGAGCAGTACGTC. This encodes CASSLRDLLYEQYV.